This TCR beta chain derives from a study of patients and donors after allogeneic stem cell transplantation. The table lists this clonotype with a few counts. TCRdb redid the calling of the RT-PCR reads with MiXCR, one entry per CDR3 protein. Of 150,000 to 250,000 distinct CDR3 sequences in the sample, more than 35% were seen once. Germline V gene data show CDR1 as SQVTM and CDR2 as ANQGSEA. V gave up 8 bases and J gave up 8 bases; unmatched junction bases: 10. CDR3 length: 13 residues. This chain joins TRBV29-1 and TRBJ2-3; 10 nucleotides agree with TRBD2. The source material was blood, either unsorted or a sorted T cell fraction (not recorded which). The TCR sequence derives from a human donor who was either an allogeneic HSCT recipient or a stem cell or donor lymphocyte infusion donor (not recorded which). It is not recorded whose cells these are; they may come from a transplant donor. The CDR3 is CSSEREGLGTQYF. CDR3 in DNA: TGCAGCAGTGAGCGGGAGGGATTGGGTACGCAGTATTTT.